This TCR beta chain was documented in a study of cytomegalovirus exposure and HLA in healthy donors. About the research overall: A later analysis reported the same platform for the 110 or so validation repertoires and the roughly 700 first-cohort repertoires. General study findings and limits: Cytomegalovirus association was assigned to more than 150 TCR beta chains. Under in vitro conditions, a few CMV-associated chains were confirmed as specific for CMV antigens. For most TCR sequences rarity was the rule, although some public TCRs occurred in many donors.

This CDR3 region has 14 residues. Germline lookup yields CDR1 GTSNPN and CDR2 SVGIG (reference sequence). On this clone itself: Its antigen is still unknown. One end of the junction does not line up with germline, which may come from a read error.

Measured with immunoSEQ multiplex PCR; TCRdb has only the in-frame clones, and not every one. The sample holds approximately 240,000 clones; around nine tenths are singletons and the top ten take roughly 1%. This sequence joins TRBV30 and TRBJ2-5; D might be TRBD1 or TRBD2, each matching 7 bases. The clonotype was recovered from a woman aged 18-29 years in good health and CMV-seronegative. Material for sequencing was PBMCs. Here the CDR3 reads CAGRDSPAQETQYF. The CDR3 DNA is TGTGCCGGGAGGGACAGTCCGGCCCAAGAGACCCAGTACTTC.